One TCR beta chain is described in this entry. Repertoires were generated with immunoSEQ multiplex PCR, while TCRdb's copy carries only in-frame clones and drops some. The profile shows 100,000 or so clones, 82% of them singletons. This CDR3 spans 19 amino acids. V lost 4 bases to trimming and J lost 0 bases; unmatched junction nucleotides: 8. CDR1 and CDR2 from the germline V gene are SGDLS and YYNGEE. The sample comes from a study of blood T cell repertoires in COVID-19. Study context: Whether acute or convalescent, the COVID-19 samples came from the United States, Italy and Spain.

Sequencing was carried out using peripheral blood. This clonotype originated in an elderly man with acute or convalescent COVID-19. The chain has TRBV9 and TRBJ2-3; 16 bases agree with TRBD2. The CDR3 DNA reads as TGTGCCAGCAGCACACCGGGACTAGCGGGGGGGACAAGCACAGATACGCAGTATTTT. Translated, it gives CASSTPGLAGGTSTDTQYF.